The sequence of this T cell receptor (beta chain) was determined in a study of T cell responses to AZD1222 COVID-19 vaccine. Data came from immunoSEQ multiplex PCR; TCRdb stores just in-frame clones and leaves some out. The sample lists 150,000 to 200,000 clones; 85% to 90% were seen once. The source material was peripheral blood, sampled 28 days after the second dose of the MenACWY control vaccine. This sequence was found in an adult who received the MenACWY meningococcal vaccine as a control.

As DNA, the CDR3 is TGTGCCAGCAGCTTATTTGCCCGCCCACAGGATACGCAGTATTTT. Its translation is CASSLFARPQDTQYF. This sequence joins TRBV7-2 and TRBJ2-3, with unresolved D. The CDR3 covers 15 residues. Germline CDR1 reads SGHTA; CDR2 reads FQGNSA. V lost 2 bases, J lost 6 bases, and 15 bases lay in between.